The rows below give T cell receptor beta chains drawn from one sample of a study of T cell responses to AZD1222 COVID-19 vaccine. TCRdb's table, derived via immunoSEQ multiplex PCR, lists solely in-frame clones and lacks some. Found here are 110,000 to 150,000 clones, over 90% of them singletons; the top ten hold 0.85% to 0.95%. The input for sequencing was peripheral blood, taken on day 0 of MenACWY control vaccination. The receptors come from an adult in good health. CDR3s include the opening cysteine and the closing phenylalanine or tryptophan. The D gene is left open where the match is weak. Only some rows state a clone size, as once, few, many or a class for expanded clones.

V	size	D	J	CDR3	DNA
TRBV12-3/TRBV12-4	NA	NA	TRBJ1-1	CASQRLAEEAFF	TGTGCCAGTCAACGTCTGGCAGAAGAAGCTTTCTTT
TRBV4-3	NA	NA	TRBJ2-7	CASSQGRGVYYEQYF	TGCGCCAGCAGCCAGGGAAGGGGCGTCTACTACGAGCAGTACTTC
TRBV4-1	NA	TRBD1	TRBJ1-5	CASSQKTGANNQPQHF	TGCGCCAGCAGCCAAAAGACAGGGGCCAACAATCAGCCCCAGCATTTT
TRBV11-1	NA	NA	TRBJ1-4	CASSSDRWNEKLFF	TGTGCCAGCAGCTCCGACAGGTGGAATGAAAAACTGTTTTTT
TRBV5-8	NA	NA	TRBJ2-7	CASSEGQPLSYEQYF	TGTGCCAGCAGCGAAGGACAGCCGCTCTCCTACGAGCAGTACTTC
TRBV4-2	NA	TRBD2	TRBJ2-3	CASSSTGLAGAYTQYF	TGTGCCAGCAGCTCAACGGGACTAGCGGGGGCCTATACGCAGTATTTT
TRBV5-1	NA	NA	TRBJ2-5	CASSLFLAGETQYF	TGCGCCAGCAGCTTGTTTCTAGCCGGGGAGACCCAGTACTTC
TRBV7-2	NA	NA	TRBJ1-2	CASCPGVGDGYTF	TGTGCCAGCTGCCCGGGGGTCGGGGATGGCTACACCTTC
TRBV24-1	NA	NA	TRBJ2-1	CATAAPLTNEQFF	TGTGCCACCGCCGCCCCTCTGACGAATGAGCAGTTCTTC
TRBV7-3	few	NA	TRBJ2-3	CASSLMSGADTQYF	TGTGCCAGCAGCTTAATGTCGGGTGCAGATACGCAGTATTTT
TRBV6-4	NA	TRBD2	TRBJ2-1	CASSDFLAGGPHEQFF	TGTGCCAGCAGTGACTTCCTAGCGGGAGGGCCGCATGAGCAGTTCTTC
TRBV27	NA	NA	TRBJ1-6	CASSLPYNSPLHF	TGTGCCAGCAGTTTACCTTATAATTCACCCCTCCACTTT
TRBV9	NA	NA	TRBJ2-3	CASSQGQIADTQYF	TGTGCCAGCAGCCAAGGACAGATCGCAGATACGCAGTATTTT
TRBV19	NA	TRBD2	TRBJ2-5	CASKSSGAIGGETQYF	TGTGCCAGTAAGAGTAGCGGGGCGATAGGTGGGGAGACCCAGTACTTC
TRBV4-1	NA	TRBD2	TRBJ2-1	CASSQVAIAGTYNEQFF	TGCGCCAGCAGCCAAGTTGCTATAGCGGGAACATACAATGAGCAGTTCTTC
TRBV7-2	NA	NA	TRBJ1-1	CASSLEVGAEAFF	TGTGCCAGCAGCTTAGAGGTGGGGGCTGAAGCTTTCTTT
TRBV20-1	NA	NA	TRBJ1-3	CSASTGPGNTIYF	TGCAGTGCTAGTACAGGACCTGGAAACACCATATATTTT
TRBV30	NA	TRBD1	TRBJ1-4	CAWSVEGGRSNEKLFF	TGTGCCTGGAGTGTGGAAGGGGGCAGGAGTAATGAAAAACTGTTTTTT
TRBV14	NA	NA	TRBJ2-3	CASFVSFSTDTQYF	TGTGCCAGCTTCGTAAGTTTTAGCACAGATACGCAGTATTTT
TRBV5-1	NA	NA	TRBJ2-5	CASSLIGRDQETQYF	TGCGCCAGCAGCTTGATAGGCAGGGACCAAGAGACCCAGTACTTC
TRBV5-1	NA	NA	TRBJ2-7	CASSLVAGGTPEYF	NA
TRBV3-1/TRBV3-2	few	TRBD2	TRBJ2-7	CASSQALWGGYEQYF	TGTGCCAGCAGCCAAGCTCTATGGGGGGGGTACGAGCAGTACTTC
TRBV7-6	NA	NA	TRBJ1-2	CASSLVQGGYGYTF	TGTGCCAGCAGCCTTGTTCAGGGAGGCTATGGCTACACCTTC
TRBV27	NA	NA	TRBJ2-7	CASSWESSYEQYF	TGTGCCAGCAGTTGGGAGAGCTCCTACGAGCAGTACTTC
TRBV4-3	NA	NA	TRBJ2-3	CASSQEAGDTQYF	TGCGCCAGCAGCCAAGAAGCGGGCGATACGCAGTATTTT
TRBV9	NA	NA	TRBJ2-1	CASSFSNEQFF	TGTGCCAGCAGCTTTAGCAATGAGCAGTTCTTC
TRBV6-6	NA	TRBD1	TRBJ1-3	CASKDRGAGNTIYF	TGTGCCAGCAAAGACAGGGGGGCTGGAAACACCATATATTTT
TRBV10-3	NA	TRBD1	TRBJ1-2	CAISEGQGPYGYTF	TGTGCCATCAGTGAGGGACAGGGTCCCTATGGCTACACCTTC
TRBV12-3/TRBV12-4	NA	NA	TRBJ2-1	CASDRAGEQFF	TGTGCCAGCGATCGAGCAGGGGAGCAGTTCTTC
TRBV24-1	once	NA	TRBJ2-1	CATSENSYSYNEQFF	TGTGCCACCAGTGAAAATAGCTACTCCTACAATGAGCAGTTCTTC
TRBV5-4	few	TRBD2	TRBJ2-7	CASSPVAGEGPYEQYF	TGTGCCAGCAGCCCCGTCGCGGGGGAGGGCCCCTACGAGCAGTACTTC
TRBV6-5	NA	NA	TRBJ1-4	CASRSPSPEKLFF	TGTGCCAGCAGATCACCCTCCCCTGAAAAACTGTTTTTT
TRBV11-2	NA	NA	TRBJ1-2	CASSSQGNYGYTF	TGTGCCAGCAGCTCACAGGGTAACTATGGCTACACCTTC
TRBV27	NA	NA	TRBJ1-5	CASSLGQGNQPQHF	TGTGCCAGCAGTTTGGGTCAGGGAAATCAGCCCCAGCATTTT
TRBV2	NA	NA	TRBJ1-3	CASQAQGYSGNTIYF	TGTGCCAGCCAAGCACAGGGTTACTCTGGAAACACCATATATTTT
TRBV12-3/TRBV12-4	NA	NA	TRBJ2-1	CASTLSRVEQFF	TGTGCCAGCACCTTAAGCCGGGTTGAGCAGTTCTTC
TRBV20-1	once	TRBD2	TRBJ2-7	CSASLAGVGYEQYF	TGCAGTGCTAGTCTTGCGGGAGTAGGCTACGAGCAGTACTTC
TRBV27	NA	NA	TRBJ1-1	CASSFVIGTEAFF	TGTGCCAGCAGTTTTGTTATCGGGACTGAAGCTTTCTTT
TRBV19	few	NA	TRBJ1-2	CASTPDGYYGYTF	TGTGCCAGTACTCCCGACGGATACTATGGCTACACCTTC
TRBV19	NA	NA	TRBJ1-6	CASSTTGLGNSPLHF	TGTGCCAGTAGTACGACGGGACTCGGGAATTCACCCCTCCACTTT
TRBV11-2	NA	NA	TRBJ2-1	CASRKTATSSYNEQFF	TGTGCCAGCCGAAAGACAGCTACCAGCTCCTACAATGAGCAGTTCTTC